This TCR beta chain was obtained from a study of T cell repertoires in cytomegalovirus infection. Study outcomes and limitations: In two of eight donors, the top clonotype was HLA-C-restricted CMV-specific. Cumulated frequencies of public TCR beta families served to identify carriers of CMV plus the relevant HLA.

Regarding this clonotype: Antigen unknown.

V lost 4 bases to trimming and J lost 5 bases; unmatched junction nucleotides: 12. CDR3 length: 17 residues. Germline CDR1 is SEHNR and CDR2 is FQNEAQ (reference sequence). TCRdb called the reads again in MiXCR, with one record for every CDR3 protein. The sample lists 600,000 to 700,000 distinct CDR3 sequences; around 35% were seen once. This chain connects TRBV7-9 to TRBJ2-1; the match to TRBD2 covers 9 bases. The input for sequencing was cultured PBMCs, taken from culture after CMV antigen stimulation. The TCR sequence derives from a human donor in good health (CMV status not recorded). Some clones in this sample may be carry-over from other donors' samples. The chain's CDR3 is CASSSNPERGAHNEQFF. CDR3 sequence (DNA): TGTGCCAGCAGCTCTAACCCTGAGCGGGGGGCCCACAATGAGCAGTTCTTC. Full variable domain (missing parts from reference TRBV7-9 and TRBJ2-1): DTGVSQNPRHKITKRGQNVTFRCDPISEHNRLYWYRQTLGQGPEFLTYFQNEAQLEKSRLLSDRFSAERPKGSFSTLEIQRTEQGDSAMYLCASSSNPERGAHNEQFFGPGTRLTVL.